This T cell receptor beta chain was found in a study of Graves' ophthalmopathy and Graves' hyperthyroidism. RNA transcripts were the source from which TCR beta CDR3 regions were amplified. Second-round multiplex PCR followed a first-round RT-PCR using HTBI primers. TCRdb re-called the multiplex PCR reads with MiXCR, one entry per CDR3 protein. The sample records more than 550,000 distinct CDR3 sequences, about 40% being singletons. Sequenced input: peripheral blood. This clonotype was obtained from an adult man with Graves' ophthalmopathy.

The CDR3 sequence: CAISATPGGHGYTF. The CDR3 DNA is TGTGCCATCAGTGCGACCCCAGGGGGGCATGGCTACACCTTC. The chain carries TRBV10-3 and TRBJ1-2, with 7 positions matching TRBD1. Germline CDR1 is ENHRY and CDR2 is SYGVKD. The CDR3 extends over 14 amino acids. Trimming took 4 bases from V and 6 from J; bases not matched to a gene: 8.